Each of the 25 T cell receptor beta chains below was sequenced from the same sample in a study of shared clonotypes between healthy human individuals. Using immunoSEQ multiplex PCR, the repertoire was profiled, and TCRdb retains in-frame clones only, with some absent. This table holds about 2 million clones, 95% found once. The sample comprised naive CD4+ T cells sorted from blood. Subset described: CD45RA+ positively selected. The source of these receptors is a man aged 18-30 years in good health.

The chain uses TRBV19 and TRBJ1-5; D call uncertain. The germline V gene has CDR1 LNHDA and CDR2 SQIVND (reference sequence). The CDR3 totals 14 residues. V was cut by 6 bases and J by 1 base, with 10 bases left in between. The CDR3, as DNA: TGTGCCAGTAGCCTTCGGCAGAGCAATCAGCCCCAGCATTTT. Translation gives CASSLRQSNQPQHF. Combining the CDR3 with reference TRBV19 and TRBJ1-5 gives the whole variable domain DGGITQSPKYLFRKEGQNVTLSCEQNLNHDAMYWYRQDPGQGLRLIYYSQIVNDFQKGDIAEGYSVSREKKESFPLTVTSAQKNPTAFYLCASSLRQSNQPQHFGDGTRLSIL.

The chain recombines TRBV15 with TRBJ2-4, with D perhaps matching TRBD1 or TRBD2 (6 bases each). The CDR3 spans 14 residues. The V end lost 0 bases, the J end lost 7 bases, and 10 bases lay between the germline ends. Germline V gene lookup returns CDR1 LNHNV and CDR2 YYDKDF (reference sequence). The CDR3 reads CATSRDPGANIQYF. Written as DNA, the CDR3 is TGTGCCACCAGCAGAGATCCGGGGGCGAACATTCAGTACTTC.

The rearrangement uses TRBV27 and TRBJ2-1, with D tentatively TRBD1 or TRBD2 (6 bases each). The CDR3 covers 15 residues. From germline, CDR1 is MNHEY and CDR2 SMNVEV (reference sequence). V was pared by 6 bases and J by 9 bases, with 21 bases between. The CDR3 DNA reads TGTGCCAGCAGCCCCGGGGGCGCAGGGGCAGCTGAGCAGTTCTTC. Residues: CASSPGGAGAAEQFF.

Of note for this clone: Other DNA sequences from this sample encode an identical CDR3 as well. The V gene is TRBV5-4, the J gene TRBJ2-7; 8 bases are shared with TRBD2. V shed 2 bases, J shed 6 bases, and the junction held 4 bases outside the gene matches. CDR1 is SGHNT and CDR2 is YYREEE in the germline V gene (reference sequence). The CDR3 loop spans 13 amino acids. CDR3 residues: CASSLGLALEQYF. CDR3 DNA sequence: TGTGCCAGCAGCTTAGGACTAGCCCTCGAGCAGTACTTC.

In nucleotides, the CDR3 is TGTGCCAGTAGTACACAAACGATTATAGCCAAAAACATTCAGTACTTC. Amino acid sequence: CASSTQTIIAKNIQYF. The chain links TRBV19 to TRBJ2-4; D is unclear. The germline V and J ends were trimmed by 4 bases and 0 bases, with 13 bases remaining between them. The CDR3 loop spans 16 amino acids. Looked up from germline, CDR1 is LNHDA and CDR2 is SQIVND (reference sequence).

The CDR3 nucleotides are TGTGCCAGCAGTTTGGGTGGCCCCGCAACTAATGAAAAACTGTTTTTT. Amino acids: CASSLGGPATNEKLFF. The chain has TRBV28 and TRBJ1-4, with D uncertain. This CDR3 is 16 amino acids long. Trimming pared 3 bases from V and 0 bases from J, leaving 11 bases between. Germline V gene lookup returns CDR1 MDHEN and CDR2 SYDVKM.

About this clone: Other DNA sequences of this sample code for an identical CDR3. The V gene is TRBV5-4, the J gene TRBJ2-3; D not resolved. This CDR3 contains 13 residues. Germline lookup yields CDR1 SGHNT and CDR2 YYREEE (reference sequence). Trimming removed 0 bases at V and 4 bases at J, with 6 bases between. CDR3 nucleotide sequence: TGTGCCAGCAGCTTGGGGTCTGCAGATACGCAGTATTTT. This translates into CASSLGSADTQYF.

The J gene is TRBJ2-3, the V gene TRBV4-2; D may be TRBD2 (5 bases). Trimming left V 5 bases short and J 6 bases short, with 21 bases between. This CDR3 has 16 amino acids. Germline V gene sequence: CDR1 LGHNA, CDR2 YNFKEQ. Here the CDR3 DNA reads TGTGCCAGCAGCTTAGATCCGGGGAGTCTCAGGGATACGCAGTATTTT. This translates into CASSLDPGSLRDTQYF.

The chain couples TRBV5-1 to TRBJ1-6, with D unresolved. Germline values: CDR1 SGHRS, CDR2 YFSETQ. With 0 bases removed from V and 10 bases from J, the gap between germline ends came to 14 bases. The CDR3 is 15 residues long. The DNA of the CDR3 is TGCGCCAGCAGCTTGGGCGGATCCGGTACCTCACCCCTCCACTTT. Translation: CASSLGGSGTSPLHF.

The chain links TRBV28 to TRBJ2-1; 10 bases fit TRBD2. CDR1 and CDR2 from the germline V gene are MDHEN and SYDVKM. The CDR3 has 14 amino acids. Trimming cost V 2 bases and J 10 bases; bases outside gene matches: 5. DNA for the CDR3: TGTGCCAGCAGTTTACGACTAGCGGGCTCGGAGCAGTTCTTC. Protein product: CASSLRLAGSEQFF. Combining the CDR3 with reference TRBV28 and TRBJ2-1 gives the whole variable domain DVKVTQSSRYLVKRTGEKVFLECVQDMDHENMFWYRQDPGLGLRLIYFSYDVKMKEKGDIPEGYSVSREKKERFSLILESASTNQTSMYLCASSLRLAGSEQFFGPGTRLTVL.

V and J are TRBV5-6 and TRBJ1-2; maybe TRBD1 (5 bases). There are 19 residues in the CDR3. V was trimmed by 1 base and J by 4 bases, leaving 26 bases between them. Germline CDR1 reads SGHDT; CDR2 reads YYEEEE. As DNA, the CDR3 is TGTGCCAGCAGCTTGAGATCTGGGACTGAGGGGATTGGGAGCTATGGCTACACCTTC. Translated, it gives CASSLRSGTEGIGSYGYTF.

The chain uses TRBV6-5 and TRBJ2-6; tentatively, D is TRBD1 (5 bases). The CDR3 is 15 amino acids. V was clipped by 6 bases and J by 0 bases, with 9 bases between them. The germline gives CDR1 MNHEY, CDR2 SVGAGI. The CDR3 region is CASRLDSSGANVLTF. In nucleotides, the CDR3 is TGTGCCAGCAGGTTAGACAGCTCTGGGGCCAACGTCCTGACTTTC.

This chain links TRBV2 with TRBJ2-4; 11 bases are shared with TRBD2. The V segment lost 4 bases and the J segment 0 bases; nucleotides outside the gene matches: 14. The CDR3 spans 20 residues. Germline-derived CDR1 and CDR2 are SNHLY and FYNNEI. CDR3 loop: CASSAPSLAGGQKAKNIQYF. The CDR3 coding sequence is TGTGCCAGCAGTGCCCCATCGCTAGCGGGGGGCCAAAAAGCCAAAAACATTCAGTACTTC.

The chain recombines TRBV11-2 with TRBJ1-4, with D unresolved. Germline CDR1 is SGHAT and CDR2 is FQNNGV. The ends were cut back, 5 bases at V and 7 bases at J, with 8 bases in the middle. The CDR3 covers 12 residues. CDR3 protein: CASSAVGEKLFF. CDR3 in DNA: TGTGCCAGCAGCGCGGTTGGTGAAAAACTGTTTTTT.

This clone showed up just a few times. The chain joins TRBV28 to TRBJ2-2, with a possible D match to TRBD2 (5 bases). Trimming removed 5 bases at V and 0 bases at J, with 16 bases between. CDR1 is MDHEN, CDR2 SYDVKM, per germline. The CDR3 is 17 residues long. The CDR3 DNA is TGTGCCAGCAGTCCCCCCTATGGGAGTGCGAACACCGGGGAGCTGTTTTTT. Translation: CASSPPYGSANTGELFF. The full variable domain, rest sourced from reference TRBV28 and TRBJ2-2, is DVKVTQSSRYLVKRTGEKVFLECVQDMDHENMFWYRQDPGLGLRLIYFSYDVKMKEKGDIPEGYSVSREKKERFSLILESASTNQTSMYLCASSPPYGSANTGELFFGEGSRLTVL.

This chain connects TRBV18 to TRBJ1-4; 11 bases map to TRBD1. The V gene end was trimmed by 0 bases and the J gene end by 7 bases; junction bases not matched to a gene: 1. This CDR3 is built from 15 residues. Germline lookup yields CDR1 KGHSH and CDR2 LQKENI. The CDR3 bases are TGTGCCAGCTCACCACCGGGACAGGGGGTTGAAAAACTGTTTTTT. Its protein product is CASSPPGQGVEKLFF.

This clone was recorded once. The rearrangement joins TRBV4-3 to TRBJ1-2, with D unclear. Germline V gene lookup returns CDR1 LGHNA and CDR2 YSLEER. CDR3 length: 14 amino acids. V was pared by 0 bases and J by 2 bases, with 7 bases between. The CDR3 nucleotides read TGCGCCAGCAGCCAAGAGCGCGACAACTATGGCTACACCTTC. It encodes CASSQERDNYGYTF.

On this clone itself: The same CDR3 arises from other DNA sequences in this sample as well. The chain uses TRBV10-3 and TRBJ2-3; 7 nucleotides match TRBD2. Germline trimming cut 8 bases from V and 3 bases from J; bases unmatched to any gene: 5. Germline V gives CDR1 ENHRY, CDR2 SYGVKD. This CDR3 has 13 residues. The CDR3 DNA reads TGTGCCATCGCAAGAGCGGGGACAGATACGCAGTATTTT. It specifies CAIARAGTDTQYF.

The chain couples TRBV5-4 to TRBJ2-5; 8 nucleotides align to TRBD2. The CDR3 loop spans 14 amino acids. Germline V gene data show CDR1 as SGHNT and CDR2 as YYREEE (reference sequence). After removal of 4 bases from V and 5 bases from J, the junction contained 7 bases not matched to a gene. The CDR3 nucleotides read TGTGCCAGCAGCCCGGGGGGGGTTTCGGAGACCCAGTACTTC. Amino acids: CASSPGGVSETQYF.

The V call is TRBV19, the J call TRBJ1-4; possible D gene TRBD1, 5 bases. Germline V lookup: CDR1 LNHDA, CDR2 SQIVND (reference sequence). The CDR3 has 14 amino acids. V was clipped by 8 bases and J by 5 bases, with 15 bases between them. CDR3 residues: CASVRLGENEKLFF. The CDR3 DNA follows: TGTGCCAGTGTTCGGTTAGGGGAAAATGAAAAACTGTTTTTT.

V is TRBV10-3 and J is TRBJ1-3; 10 nucleotides align to TRBD1. Germline CDR1 reads ENHRY; CDR2 reads SYGVKD. V dropped 2 bases and J dropped 4; count of bases not matched to a gene: 2. The CDR3 sequence is 15 residues long. CDR3: CAISEPTGGGNTIYF. In DNA form, the CDR3 reads TGTGCCATCAGTGAGCCGACAGGGGGCGGAAACACCATATATTTT.

The rearrangement joins TRBV29-1 to TRBJ2-3; maybe TRBD1 (5 bases). The CDR3 contains 16 residues. Germline V gene sequence: CDR1 SQVTM, CDR2 ANQGSEA. Trimming removed 3 bases at V and 0 bases at J, with 16 bases between. CDR3 sequence reads: CSVDPIGRASTDTQYF. CDR3 DNA sequence: TGCAGCGTTGACCCAATAGGCAGGGCCAGCACAGATACGCAGTATTTT.

This chain uses TRBV4-1 with TRBJ2-4; 8 bases line up with TRBD1. V trimming: 3 bases; J trimming: 0 bases; junction bases outside the gene matches: 7. CDR1 MGHRA and CDR2 YSYEKL come from the germline V gene. This CDR3 has 17 residues. The CDR3 DNA reads TGCGCCAGCAGCCATGTGACAGGGGACCTAGCCAAAAACATTCAGTACTTC. It is translated as CASSHVTGDLAKNIQYF.

CDR3 sequence reads: CASSYKVGGSGKLFF. The CDR3 DNA sequence: TGTGCCAGCAGTTACAAGGTCGGGGGCTCGGGAAAACTGTTTTTT. The chain links TRBV6-5 to TRBJ1-4; a possible D gene is TRBD1 (6 bases). CDR3 size: 15 residues. From germline, CDR1 is MNHEY and CDR2 SVGAGI. With 2 bases removed from V and 10 bases from J, the gap between germline ends came to 17 bases.

This clone was recorded only once. The chain employs TRBV6-5 and TRBJ2-3; no clear D. Trimming left V 10 bases short and J 1 base short, with 12 bases between. The CDR3 contains 13 residues. Germline CDR1 reads MNHEY; CDR2 reads SVGAGI. CDR3 bases: TGTGCCACTAGGGTATCTGGCACAGATACGCAGTATTTT. Protein: CATRVSGTDTQYF.